These T cell receptor beta chains were read from a single sample in a study of blood T cells in healthy people across ages. MiXCR was run by TCRdb on the 5' RACE reads, yielding one entry per CDR3 protein. The sample lists 920,000 or so distinct CDR3 sequences; around 43% were seen once. Material for sequencing was blood. The receptors were gathered from a woman in her sixties or seventies in good health. Each CDR3 is given with its conserved first and last residue. Fields, in order: J gene, D gene, V gene, clone size, CDR3 protein, CDR3 DNA. D genes are given only for firm matches. Clone sizes are given selectively: once, few, many, or a class where the clone is expanded.

TRBJ2-7,.,TRBV7-2,.,CASGARWGNEQYF,TGTGCCAGCGGGGCACGTTGGGGCAATGAGCAGTACTTC
TRBJ1-1,.,TRBV11-1,.,CASSPTRLEAFF,TGTGCCAGCAGCCCGACCCGACTAGAAGCTTTCTTT
TRBJ2-3,TRBD2,TRBV20-1,.,CSEAVYGGGTDTQYF,TGCAGTGAGGCGGTTTACGGGGGGGGCACAGATACGCAGTATTTT
TRBJ1-4,.,TRBV6-2/TRBV6-3,.,CASSITGAGKLFF,TGTGCCAGCAGTATCACTGGGGCGGGCAAACTGTTTTTT
TRBJ2-1,TRBD2,TRBV6-2/TRBV6-3,once,CASSYGTSGSWQFF,TGTGCCAGCAGTTATGGGACTAGCGGGAGTTGGCAGTTCTTC
TRBJ2-4,.,TRBV25-1,many,CASSESPNLAKNIQYF,TGTGCCAGCAGTGAATCTCCCAACCTAGCCAAAAACATTCAGTACTTC
TRBJ2-7,.,TRBV27,.,CASSTEGEHYEQYF,TGTGCCAGCAGTACAGAAGGGGAGCACTACGAGCAGTACTTC
TRBJ2-5,.,TRBV7-9,.,CASSFLSLRREETQYF,TGTGCCAGCAGCTTTTTATCTCTTCGGCGGGAAGAGACCCAGTACTTC
TRBJ2-7,.,TRBV28,.,CASNGHYEQYF,TGTGCCAGCAACGGCCACTACGAGCAGTACTTC
TRBJ1-2,TRBD1,TRBV14,.,CASSLRTGKGPVYGDTF,TGTGCCAGCAGCCTCAGGACAGGGAAAGGCCCCGTTTATGGCGACACCTTC
TRBJ2-3,.,TRBV20-1,.,CSVRVGQAGGTQYF,TGCAGTGTTAGGGTTGGACAGGCTGGAGGGACGCAGTATTTT
TRBJ2-1,TRBD2,TRBV10-3,.,CAISEGGLLNEQFF,TGTGCCATCAGTGAGGGGGGACTACTCAATGAGCAGTTCTTC
TRBJ2-4,.,TRBV20-1,.,CSAREAAAKNIQYF,TGCAGTGCTAGAGAGGCAGCAGCCAAAAACATTCAGTACTTC
TRBJ1-1,.,TRBV9,.,CASKGANTEAFF,TGTGCCTCCAAAGGGGCGAACACTGAAGCTTTCTTT
TRBJ2-1,.,TRBV6-6,few,CASSFPGGNEQFF,TGTGCCAGCAGTTTTCCGGGCGGGAATGAGCAGTTCTTC
TRBJ2-5,.,TRBV10-3,few,CAISVSKQETQYF,TGTGCCATCAGTGTGTCGAAACAAGAGACCCAGTACTTC
TRBJ2-7,TRBD2,TRBV29-1,.,CSVGQGLAAYEQYF,TGCAGCGTTGGACAGGGACTAGCGGCCTACGAGCAGTACTTC
TRBJ2-5,.,TRBV27,.,CASSPRLRQVQETQYF,TGTGCCAGCAGTCCCAGACTTCGACAGGTTCAAGAGACCCAGTACTTC
TRBJ2-7,TRBD2,TRBV29-1,.,CSVGRLAGAYEQYF,TGCAGCGTTGGCCGTCTAGCGGGAGCCTACGAGCAGTACTTC
TRBJ2-1,TRBD2,TRBV20-1,.,CSASGGIAGSSYNEQFF,TGCAGTGCTAGCGGAGGGATAGCGGGCAGCTCCTACAATGAGCAGTTCTTC
TRBJ2-7,TRBD1,TRBV13,.,CASSRTGIEQYF,TGTGCCAGCAGCCGGACAGGGATCGAGCAGTACTTC
TRBJ2-4,.,TRBV13,.,CASAAQGLAKNIQYF,TGTGCCAGCGCCGCGCAGGGACTTGCCAAAAACATTCAGTACTTC
TRBJ2-3,.,TRBV9,.,CASSEREGGPTDTQYF,TGTGCCAGCAGCGAGAGGGAGGGGGGTCCCACAGATACGCAGTATTTT
TRBJ1-1,.,TRBV5-1,.,CASSLEGGVRAFF,TGCGCCAGCAGCTTGGAAGGGGGGGTACGAGCTTTCTTT
TRBJ1-1,.,TRBV5-1,few,CASSLTAADAGTEAFF,TGCGCCAGCAGCTTGACTGCCGCTGATGCGGGCACTGAAGCTTTCTTT
TRBJ2-7,TRBD1,TRBV27,.,CASSFTAGGPYEQYF,TGTGCCAGCAGTTTTACGGCAGGGGGTCCCTACGAGCAGTACTTC
TRBJ2-7,.,TRBV15,.,CATSSFPGEQYF,TGTGCCACCAGCTCCTTCCCAGGGGAGCAGTACTTC
TRBJ2-5,.,TRBV15,.,CATSRAGTDPGKTQYF,TGTGCCACCAGCAGAGCAGGAACAGACCCTGGGAAGACCCAGTACTTC
TRBJ1-2,.,TRBV7-6,few,CASSLRHGGYTF,TGTGCCAGCAGCTTAAGACACGGGGGCTACACCTTC
TRBJ2-7,TRBD1,TRBV15,.,CATSRAGQGYEQYF,TGTGCCACCAGCAGGGCGGGACAGGGGTACGAGCAGTACTTC
TRBJ2-5,TRBD2,TRBV29-1,.,CSVDGGGMAQYF,TGCAGCGTTGACGGGGGGGGGATGGCCCAGTACTTC
TRBJ2-7,TRBD2,TRBV29-1,.,CSVEDWGGGEQYF,TGCAGCGTTGAAGATTGGGGGGGTGGCGAGCAGTACTTC
TRBJ1-4,TRBD1,TRBV20-1,.,CGARGQGFNEKLFF,TGCGGTGCTAGAGGACAGGGCTTTAATGAAAAACTGTTTTTT
TRBJ2-5,TRBD2,TRBV7-2,.,CARSLAGLAGGETQYF,TGTGCCCGCAGCTTAGCGGGACTAGCGGGGGGAGAGACCCAGTACTTC
TRBJ2-1,TRBD1,TRBV10-3,.,CAIRGDRSSYNEQFF,TGTGCCATCAGGGGGGACAGGAGCTCCTACAATGAGCAGTTCTTC
TRBJ1-1,.,TRBV20-1,.,CSAREGPNTEAFF,TGCAGTGCTAGAGAGGGTCCGAACACTGAAGCTTTCTTT
TRBJ2-3,.,TRBV10-3,few,CAISVGRDSDTQYF,TGTGCCATCAGTGTGGGCAGGGATTCAGATACGCAGTATTTT
TRBJ2-2,TRBD2,TRBV7-7,.,CASSLGGLGDNTGELFF,TGTGCCAGCAGCTTAGGAGGACTAGGAGATAACACCGGGGAGCTGTTTTTT
TRBJ2-3,TRBD1,TRBV15,.,CATSRGQGAGTDTQYF,TGTGCCACCAGCAGAGGACAGGGAGCAGGCACAGATACGCAGTATTTT
TRBJ2-2,.,TRBV30,many,CAWCRTDSTGELFF,TGTGCCTGGTGCCGGACAGATTCTACCGGGGAGCTGTTTTTT
TRBJ2-7,.,TRBV11-2,few,CASSLPKGYEQYF,TGTGCCAGCAGCCTCCCCAAAGGGTACGAGCAGTACTTC
TRBJ2-3,TRBD2,TRBV12-5,.,CASGSSTSGRDTQYF,TGTGCTAGTGGTTCTTCGACTAGCGGGAGGGATACGCAGTATTTT
TRBJ2-6,.,TRBV5-1,.,CASSPGTPSSGANVLTF,TGCGCCAGCAGTCCCGGGACACCTAGCTCTGGGGCCAACGTCCTGACTTTC
TRBJ1-3,TRBD1,TRBV5-1,few,CASSLGDRGFGNTIYF,TGCGCCAGCAGCTTAGGGGACAGGGGTTTTGGAAACACCATATATTTT
TRBJ2-7,TRBD1,TRBV30,few,CAWIRDRRGSYEQYF,TGTGCCTGGATTCGGGACAGAAGAGGCTCCTACGAGCAGTACTTC
TRBJ2-1,TRBD2,TRBV20-1,.,CSGRTGGPSNEQFF,TGCAGCGGAAGAACGGGAGGGCCTAGCAATGAGCAGTTCTTC
TRBJ2-7,.,TRBV20-1,few,CSGLQGSTYEQYF,TGCAGTGGCCTACAGGGAAGCACCTACGAGCAGTACTTC